This TCR beta chain was recorded in a study of blood T cell repertoires in COVID-19. The wider study: Samples taken during acute and convalescent COVID-19 were collected in the United States, Italy and Spain. PBMCs, B-cell-depleted T cells, or T cells provided the cDNA or gDNA that made up the material.

Original processing methods: Quantification of nucleated cells was approximated via reference gene primer amplification. Here immunoSEQ multiplex PCR was the method, and the copy in TCRdb shows in-frame clones only, minus some. The V and J calls and clone size are taken from that table; D and trimming were inferred from the DNA. Here the sample spans 150,000 or so clones, around 88% being singletons. V gave up 11 bases and J gave up 6 bases, with 19 bases separating them. Germline V gene sequence: CDR1 LNHDA, CDR2 SQIVND (reference sequence). This CDR3 is 13 amino acids long. J is TRBJ1-1 and V is TRBV19; D might be TRBD1 (6 bases). Sequences were obtained from peripheral blood. The receptor's source is a human donor in a cohort sampled during active COVID-19. The CDR3 DNA follows: TGTGCCCAAGGGGGGGGCCGATTCTCTGAAGCTTTCTTT. Translating gives CAQGGGRFSEAFF.